The 21 T cell receptor beta chains presented below share a single source sample, sequenced in a study of Tregs in tolerant kidney transplant recipients. Sequencing was performed with immunoSEQ multiplex PCR; in TCRdb, only in-frame clones are kept and a portion is missing. This table holds fewer than 40,000 clones, about 79% found once. These receptors' antigens are unknown. Specimen: Tregs from blood cultured with allogeneic cells. Every receptor here comes from a human donor in good health.

This clone was counted once. This chain joins TRBV5-1 and TRBJ2-2; 7 nucleotides agree with TRBD1. The CDR3 is 13 amino acids. Germline V CDR1 and CDR2: SGHRS, YFSETQ. After removal of 5 bases from V and 5 bases from J, the junction contained 3 bases not matched to a gene. The chain's CDR3 is CASSTQGTGELFF. The CDR3 region has the DNA TGCGCCAGCAGTACACAGGGGACCGGGGAGCTGTTTTTT.

The chain joins TRBV21-1 to TRBJ2-2; the table's D gene call, TRBD1, was not cross checked with the DNA. TRBV21-1 is flagged as a pseudogene. This CDR3 has 15 residues. The DNA for the CDR3 is TGTGCCAGCAGCGCACGACAGGGGTGGCCCGGGGAGCTGTTTTTT. Its protein is CASSARQGWPGELFF.

This chain links TRBV20-1 with TRBJ2-5; D remains unclear. The germline V gene has CDR1 DFQATT and CDR2 SNEGSKA (reference sequence). The CDR3 loop spans 11 amino acids. The V end was cut by 3 bases, the J end by 2 bases, with 4 bases between. The CDR3 nucleotides read TGCAGTGCTAGCACTCAAGAGACCCAGTACTTC. Translation gives CSASTQETQYF.

This clone was seen a single time. In DNA, the CDR3 is TGTGCCAGCAGCTTAGAGGGGGACGGAAATCAGCCCCAGCATTTT. This translates into CASSLEGDGNQPQHF. V and J are TRBV7-2 and TRBJ1-5, with D maybe TRBD1 (6 bases). The CDR3 totals 15 residues. V lost 1 base and J lost 4, with 11 bases in between. Germline V gene lookup returns CDR1 SGHTA and CDR2 FQGNSA. Full variable domain (remainder filled in from reference TRBV7-2 and TRBJ1-5): GAGVSQSPSNKVTEKGKDVELRCDPISGHTALYWYRQSLGQGLEFLIYFQGNSAPDKSGLPSDRFSAERTGGSVSTLTIQRTQQEDSAVYLCASSLEGDGNQPQHFGDGTRLSIL.

The V call is TRBV15, the J call TRBJ2-3, with D maybe TRBD2 (5 bases). This CDR3 region has 13 residues. Trimming took 4 bases from V and 3 from J, leaving 8 bases between them. Germline V lookup: CDR1 LNHNV, CDR2 YYDKDF (reference sequence). The CDR3 DNA reads TGTGCCACCAGCAAGAGGGTGACAGATACGCAGTATTTT. It specifies CATSKRVTDTQYF.

The chain has TRBV7-2 and TRBJ2-4; tentatively, D is TRBD1 (6 bases). V was pared by 1 base and J by 1 base, with 14 bases between. Germline V gene sequence: CDR1 SGHTA, CDR2 FQGNSA. The CDR3 sequence is 17 residues long. CDR3 loop: CASSLVLFTGAKNIQYF. CDR3 nucleotide sequence: TGTGCCAGCAGCTTAGTCCTTTTTACAGGGGCCAAAAACATTCAGTACTTC.

This clone came up a few times. V and J are TRBV4-1 and TRBJ2-1, with D uncertain. CDR1 and CDR2 (germline): MGHRA, YSYEKL. The CDR3 spans 11 residues. The germline V and J ends were trimmed by 1 base and 8 bases, with 3 bases remaining between them. CDR3 in amino acids: CASSQAYEQFF. As DNA, the CDR3 is TGCGCCAGCAGCCAAGCCTATGAGCAGTTCTTC.

The V call is TRBV6-6, the J call TRBJ1-1, with D unresolved. CDR1 and CDR2 (germline): MNHNY, SVGAGI (reference sequence). The CDR3 spans 14 residues. Trimming stripped 2 bases from V and 4 bases from J, with 11 bases between. The chain's CDR3 is CASSYLGRPTEAFF. The CDR3 coding sequence is TGTGCCAGCAGTTACCTAGGTAGGCCCACTGAAGCTTTCTTT.

V usage is TRBV14 and J usage is TRBJ1-1; a possible D gene is TRBD1 (5 bases). The CDR3 runs 13 residues. The V gene's germline CDR1 is SGHDN and CDR2 FVKESK. Trimming left V 0 bases short and J 4 bases short, with 6 bases between. CDR3 residues: CASSQDGGTEAFF. The CDR3 nucleotides are TGTGCCAGCAGCCAAGATGGGGGCACTGAAGCTTTCTTT.

This chain uses TRBV5-6 with TRBJ2-3; a possible D gene is TRBD2 (6 bases). The germline CDR1 and CDR2 sequences are SGHDT and YYEEEE. The CDR3 spans 17 residues. V was trimmed by 0 bases and J by 2 bases, leaving 16 bases between them. Here the CDR3 reads CASSLAGVMGSTDTQYF. As DNA, the CDR3 is TGTGCCAGCAGCTTGGCGGGGGTGATGGGATCCACAGATACGCAGTATTTT.

This clone has only one observation. The DNA of the CDR3 is TGTGCCAGCTCACCCCCTCAGGGGTCGTACAATGAGCAGTTCTTC. It encodes CASSPPQGSYNEQFF. The rearrangement links TRBV18 to TRBJ2-1; D possibly corresponds to TRBD1 (6 bases). The ends were cut back, 3 bases at V and 4 bases at J, with 13 bases in the middle. Germline CDR1 and CDR2: KGHSH and LQKENI. CDR3 size: 15 residues. Using reference TRBV18 and TRBJ2-1 for the parts outside the CDR3, the full variable domain is NAGVMQNPRHLVRRRGQEARLRCSPMKGHSHVYWYRQLPEEGLKFMVYLQKENIIDESGMPKERFSAEFPKEGPSILRIQQVVRGDSAAYFCASSPPQGSYNEQFFGPGTRLTVL.

CDR3 protein: CASSPRGNWDGYTF. In DNA form, the CDR3 reads TGTGCCAGCAGCCCCCGCGGGAACTGGGATGGCTACACCTTC. The V call is TRBV9, the J call TRBJ1-2; unclear D gene. Per the germline V gene, CDR1 is SGDLS and CDR2 is YYNGEE. CDR3 length equals 14 residues. V was pared by 4 bases and J by 6 bases, with 16 bases between.

In its sample, this clone was seen a few times. The chain carries TRBV5-4 and TRBJ2-6, with D maybe TRBD2 (5 bases). Germline V gives CDR1 SGHNT, CDR2 YYREEE (reference sequence). The CDR3 consists of 16 residues. V was clipped by 4 bases and J by 0 bases, with 11 bases between them. The DNA for the CDR3 is TGTGCCAGCAGCGCACGGACTGTCTCTGGGGCCAACGTCCTGACTTTC. Translating it yields CASSARTVSGANVLTF.

V gene TRBV11-3 combines with J gene TRBJ2-1; the match to TRBD1 covers 10 bases. Trimming took 5 bases from V and 6 from J; bases not matched to a gene: 4. Germline lookup yields CDR1 SGHNT and CDR2 YENEEA. This CDR3 spans 14 amino acids. CDR3 sequence: CASSGDRGGNEQFF. For the CDR3, the DNA is TGTGCCAGCAGCGGGGACAGGGGAGGCAATGAGCAGTTCTTC.

This clone was seen once. The chain's CDR3 is CAWSEGDMRNIQYF. Written as DNA, the CDR3 is TGTGCCTGGAGTGAAGGGGACATGAGAAACATTCAGTACTTC. This sequence joins TRBV30 and TRBJ2-4; tentative D call: TRBD1 (6 bases). Trimming took off 1 base at V and 6 bases at J, with 13 bases between the two ends. There are 14 residues in the CDR3. Germline loops: CDR1 GTSNPN, CDR2 SVGIG (reference sequence).

V and J are TRBV2 and TRBJ2-2; D remains ambiguous. The germline V gene has CDR1 SNHLY and CDR2 FYNNEI. The CDR3 loop spans 14 amino acids. Between the trimmed V and J ends, which lost 8 bases and 0 bases, there was a span of 10 bases. CDR3: CASATSANTGELFF. The CDR3 DNA is TGTGCCAGCGCCACATCCGCGAACACCGGGGAGCTGTTTTTT.

The V gene is TRBV20-1, the J gene TRBJ2-5; D is uncertain. The CDR3 length is 11 residues. Germline V lookup: CDR1 DFQATT, CDR2 SNEGSKA (reference sequence). V was pared by 0 bases and J by 5 bases, with 4 bases between. The CDR3 is CSARDGETQYF. The CDR3 DNA is TGCAGTGCTAGAGACGGGGAGACCCAGTACTTC.

The genes are TRBV9 and TRBJ2-2, with a tentative D call TRBD2 (7 bases). CDR3 length: 16 residues. Per germline, CDR1 SGDLS and CDR2 YYNGEE. V was clipped by 4 bases and J by 5 bases, with 18 bases between them. The CDR3: CASSSGLRGGTGELFF. In DNA, the CDR3 is TGTGCCAGCAGCTCTGGGCTAAGGGGGGGTACCGGGGAGCTGTTTTTT.

This rearrangement joins TRBV9 to TRBJ1-1; 7 positions agree with TRBD1. The CDR3 is 15 residues long. Looked up from germline, CDR1 is SGDLS and CDR2 is YYNGEE. V lost 0 bases and J lost 4; bases outside the gene matches: 6. For the CDR3, the DNA is TGTGCCAGCAGCGTAGGAGACAGGGTCGTCACTGAAGCTTTCTTT. This encodes CASSVGDRVVTEAFF.

The chain carries TRBV6-5 and TRBJ2-3; unclear D gene. Trimming stripped 6 bases from V and 4 bases from J, with 8 bases between. The CDR3 runs 12 residues. CDR1 and CDR2 (germline): MNHEY, SVGAGI. The CDR3, as DNA: TGTGCCAGCAGCTCATATGCAGATACGCAGTATTTT. Protein product: CASSSYADTQYF.

V usage is TRBV5-1 and J usage is TRBJ2-7; D is uncertain. There are 15 residues in the CDR3. CDR1 and CDR2 (germline): SGHRS, YFSETQ. The V gene lost 0 bases and the J gene lost 2 bases, with 12 bases spanning the gap. CDR3 region: CASSLDVVGTYEQYF. The CDR3 DNA sequence: TGCGCCAGCAGCTTGGATGTCGTGGGGACCTACGAGCAGTACTTC.